The 11 T cell receptor beta chains below all came from one sample that was sequenced in a study of OX40 agonist ivuxolimab in advanced cancers. The repertoire was sequenced with immunoSEQ multiplex PCR; TCRdb's copy has only in-frame clones and lacks some. The sample gives approximately 90,000 clones, about 90% of which show up once; approximately 9.3% is in the top ten. This specimen was CD4+ or CD8+ T cells sorted from blood, taken in a trial of the OX40 agonist ivuxolimab. Receptors were obtained from an adult with an advanced solid tumor such as melanoma, head and neck, liver or kidney cancer.

The chain links TRBV2 to TRBJ2-7; 9 positions agree with TRBD1. Germline V gene lookup returns CDR1 SNHLY and CDR2 FYNNEI. This CDR3 contains 13 residues. V was clipped by 6 bases and J by 2 bases; unmatched bases: 2. The CDR3 DNA reads as TGTGCCAGCAGGGGGACAGGGCCCTACGAGCAGTACTTC. Translation gives CASRGTGPYEQYF.

This clone was recorded once. The genes are TRBV5-1 and TRBJ1-1; a weak D match, TRBD1 (5 bases). CDR1 is SGHRS, CDR2 YFSETQ, per germline. With 2 bases removed from V and 7 bases from J, the gap between germline ends came to 15 bases. CDR3 size: 14 residues. The CDR3 is CASSLLNRDVEAFF. In DNA form, the CDR3 reads TGCGCCAGCAGCTTACTAAATCGGGACGTTGAAGCTTTCTTT.

V and J are TRBV6-5 and TRBJ2-7; a possible D gene is TRBD2 (6 bases). The CDR3 is made up of 14 amino acids. Germline CDR1 and CDR2: MNHEY and SVGAGI. V was shortened by 2 bases and J by 6 bases, with 14 bases between the two germline ends. The CDR3 reads CASSYRETYVEQYF. CDR3 coding DNA: TGTGCCAGCAGTTACCGGGAGACCTACGTCGAGCAGTACTTC.

The gene calls are TRBV28 and TRBJ2-2; 13 positions match TRBD2. Germline assignment: CDR1 MDHEN and CDR2 SYDVKM. V shed 3 bases, J shed 4 bases, and the junction held 8 bases outside the gene matches. This CDR3 comprises 18 residues. In nucleotides, the CDR3 is TGTGCCAGCAGTTTGACGGGGACTAGCGGGATGGGCACCGGGGAGCTGTTTTTT. As protein: CASSLTGTSGMGTGELFF.

The chain couples TRBV5-6 to TRBJ2-1, with TRBD1 matching 8 bases. This CDR3 has 15 residues. The V and J ends lost 4 bases and 8 bases, in that order; junction bases with no gene match: 11. Germline assignment: CDR1 SGHDT and CDR2 YYEEEE. The CDR3 DNA reads TGTGCCAGCAGCGAAGGGGACAGGTATGTAGATGAGCAGTTCTTC. This gives the protein CASSEGDRYVDEQFF.

The chain employs TRBV7-3 and TRBJ2-3; D is uncertain. This CDR3 comprises 14 residues. Germline CDR1 reads SGHTA; CDR2 reads FQGTGA. V was shortened by 5 bases and J by 8 bases, with 17 bases between the two germline ends. In DNA, the CDR3 is TGTGCCAGCAGCCTCGGACCAGTCCCCCGTACGCAGTATTTT. Translation: CASSLGPVPRTQYF.

The CDR3 DNA reads as TGTGCCAGCAGCTTAGTGCAGGCTAAAGCGGAGACCCAGTACTTC. Protein: CASSLVQAKAETQYF. The chain uses TRBV7-9 and TRBJ2-5; D is ambiguous. Germline loops: CDR1 SEHNR, CDR2 FQNEAQ (reference sequence). Trimming removed 1 base from V and 5 bases from J, with 14 bases in between. The CDR3 is 15 amino acids.

This clone was recorded a few times. The CDR3 spells CASSLQGRGLADEQYF. The DNA for the CDR3 is TGCGCCAGCAGCCTTCAGGGGAGGGGACTAGCAGACGAGCAGTACTTC. The V gene is TRBV5-1, the J gene TRBJ2-7; 9 bases are a match to TRBD2. J lost 5 bases, V lost 4 bases, and 13 bases had no gene match. Germline V gives CDR1 SGHRS, CDR2 YFSETQ. The CDR3 loop spans 16 amino acids. Using reference TRBV5-1 and TRBJ2-7 for the parts outside the CDR3, the full variable domain is KAGVTQTPRYLIKTRGQQVTLSCSPISGHRSVSWYQQTPGQGLQFLFEYFSETQRNKGNFPGRFSGRQFSNSRSEMNVSTLELGDSALYLCASSLQGRGLADEQYFGPGTRLTVT.

The gene calls are TRBV2 and TRBJ2-1, with a weak D call TRBD1 (6 bases). CDR3 length: 11 amino acids. Trimming pared 2 bases from V and 13 bases from J, leaving 9 bases between. CDR1 and CDR2 from the germline V gene are SNHLY and FYNNEI. CDR3 sequence (DNA): TGTGCCAGCAGTGAACGGACAGAACAGTTCTTC. Amino acid sequence: CASSERTEQFF.

The chain couples TRBV18 to TRBJ1-2, with D tentatively TRBD1 (5 bases). CDR1 and CDR2 from the germline V gene are KGHSH and LQKENI. The CDR3 consists of 12 residues. Trimming removed 5 bases from V and 9 bases from J, with 13 bases in between. This CDR3 is CASSSQGPSYTF. CDR3 DNA: TGTGCCAGCTCATCGCAGGGTCCGAGCTACACCTTC.

V and J are TRBV7-2 and TRBJ2-1; D remains unclear. CDR1 is SGHTA, CDR2 FQGNSA, per germline. V shed 5 bases and J shed 5 bases, with 16 bases lying between them. This CDR3 is built from 15 residues. The CDR3 DNA reads TGTGCCAGCAGCCCCCACTTTTCCCGCCACAATGAGCAGTTCTTC. This codes for CASSPHFSRHNEQFF.